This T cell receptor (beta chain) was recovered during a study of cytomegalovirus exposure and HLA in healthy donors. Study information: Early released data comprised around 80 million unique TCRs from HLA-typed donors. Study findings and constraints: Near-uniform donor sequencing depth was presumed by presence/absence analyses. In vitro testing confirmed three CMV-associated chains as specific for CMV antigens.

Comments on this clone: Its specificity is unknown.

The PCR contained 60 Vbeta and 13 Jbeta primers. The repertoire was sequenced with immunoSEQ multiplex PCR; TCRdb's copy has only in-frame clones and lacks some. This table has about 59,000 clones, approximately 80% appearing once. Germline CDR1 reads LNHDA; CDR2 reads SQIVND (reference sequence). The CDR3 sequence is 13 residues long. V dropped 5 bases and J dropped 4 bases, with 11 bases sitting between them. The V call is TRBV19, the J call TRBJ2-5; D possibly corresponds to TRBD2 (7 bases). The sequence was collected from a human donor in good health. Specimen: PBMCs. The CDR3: CASSWRGPETQYF. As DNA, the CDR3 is TGTGCCAGTAGTTGGCGGGGGCCAGAGACCCAGTACTTC. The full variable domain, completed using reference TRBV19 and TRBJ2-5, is DGGITQSPKYLFRKEGQNVTLSCEQNLNHDAMYWYRQDPGQGLRLIYYSQIVNDFQKGDIAEGYSVSREKKESFPLTVTSAQKNPTAFYLCASSWRGPETQYFGPGTRLLVL.